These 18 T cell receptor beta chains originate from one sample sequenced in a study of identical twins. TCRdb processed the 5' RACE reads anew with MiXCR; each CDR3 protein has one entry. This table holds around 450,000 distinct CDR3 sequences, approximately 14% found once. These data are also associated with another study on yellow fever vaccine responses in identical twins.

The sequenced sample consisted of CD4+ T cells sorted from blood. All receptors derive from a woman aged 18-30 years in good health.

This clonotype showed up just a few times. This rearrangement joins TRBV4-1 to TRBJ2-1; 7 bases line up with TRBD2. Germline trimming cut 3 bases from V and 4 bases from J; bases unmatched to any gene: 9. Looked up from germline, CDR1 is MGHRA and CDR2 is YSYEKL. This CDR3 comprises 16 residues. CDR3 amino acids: CASSQPGTNRYNEQFF. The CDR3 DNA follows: TGCGCCAGCAGCCAGCCCGGGACTAATAGATACAATGAGCAGTTCTTC.

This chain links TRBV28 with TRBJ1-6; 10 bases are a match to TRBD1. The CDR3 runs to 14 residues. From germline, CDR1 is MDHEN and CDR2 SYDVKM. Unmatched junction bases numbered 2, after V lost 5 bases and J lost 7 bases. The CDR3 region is CASSQGQGNSPLHF. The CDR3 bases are TGTGCCAGCAGTCAGGGACAGGGGAATTCACCCCTCCACTTT. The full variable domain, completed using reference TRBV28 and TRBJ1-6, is DVKVTQSSRYLVKRTGEKVFLECVQDMDHENMFWYRQDPGLGLRLIYFSYDVKMKEKGDIPEGYSVSREKKERFSLILESASTNQTSMYLCASSQGQGNSPLHFGNGTRLTVT.

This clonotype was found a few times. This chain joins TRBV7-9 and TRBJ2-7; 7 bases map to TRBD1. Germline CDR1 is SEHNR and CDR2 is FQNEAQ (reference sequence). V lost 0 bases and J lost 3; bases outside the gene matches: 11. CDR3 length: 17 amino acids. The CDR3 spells CASSLAHKTGSNYEQYF. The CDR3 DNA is TGTGCCAGCAGCTTAGCGCATAAGACAGGGTCAAACTACGAGCAGTACTTC.

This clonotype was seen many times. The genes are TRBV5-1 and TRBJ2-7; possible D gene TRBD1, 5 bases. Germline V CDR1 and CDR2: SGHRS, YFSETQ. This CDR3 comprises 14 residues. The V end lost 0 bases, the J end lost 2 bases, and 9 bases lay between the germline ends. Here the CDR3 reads CASSLDDRTYEQYF. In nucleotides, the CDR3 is TGCGCCAGCAGCTTGGACGACAGAACCTACGAGCAGTACTTC. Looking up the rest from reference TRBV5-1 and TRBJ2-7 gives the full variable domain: KAGVTQTPRYLIKTRGQQVTLSCSPISGHRSVSWYQQTPGQGLQFLFEYFSETQRNKGNFPGRFSGRQFSNSRSEMNVSTLELGDSALYLCASSLDDRTYEQYFGPGTRLTVT.

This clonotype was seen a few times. The CDR3, as DNA: TGTGCCAGCAGCTTATGGCCAGGGACTCCCACCACAGATACGCAGTATTTT. Its protein is CASSLWPGTPTTDTQYF. The chain has TRBV7-6 and TRBJ2-3; D is possibly TRBD2 (6 bases). CDR1 is SGHVS and CDR2 is FNYEAQ in the germline V gene. The CDR3 runs to 17 residues. Trimming stripped 2 bases from V and 2 bases from J, with 17 bases between. Using reference TRBV7-6 and TRBJ2-3 for the parts outside the CDR3, the full variable domain is GAGVSQSPRYKVTKRGQDVALRCDPISGHVSLYWYRQALGQGPEFLTYFNYEAQQDKSGLPNDRFSAERPEGSISTLTIQRTEQRDSAMYRCASSLWPGTPTTDTQYFGPGTRLTVL.

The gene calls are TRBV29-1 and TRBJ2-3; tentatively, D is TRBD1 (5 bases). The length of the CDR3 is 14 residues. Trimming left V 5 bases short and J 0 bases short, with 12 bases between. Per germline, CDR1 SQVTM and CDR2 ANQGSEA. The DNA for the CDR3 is TGCAGCGTTTTGGCAGGGATGAGCACAGATACGCAGTATTTT. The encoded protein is CSVLAGMSTDTQYF.

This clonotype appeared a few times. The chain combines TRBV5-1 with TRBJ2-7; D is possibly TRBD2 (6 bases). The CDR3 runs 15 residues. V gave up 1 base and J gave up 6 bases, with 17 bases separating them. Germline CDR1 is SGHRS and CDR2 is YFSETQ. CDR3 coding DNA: TGCGCCAGCAGCTTGACTAGCTCGGAAGTACGCGAGCAGTACTTC. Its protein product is CASSLTSSEVREQYF.

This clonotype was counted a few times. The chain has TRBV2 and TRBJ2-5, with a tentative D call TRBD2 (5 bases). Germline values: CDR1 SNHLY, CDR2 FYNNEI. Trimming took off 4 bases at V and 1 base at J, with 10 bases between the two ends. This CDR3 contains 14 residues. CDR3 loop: CASSAPAAQETQYF. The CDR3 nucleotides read TGTGCCAGCAGTGCCCCAGCGGCCCAAGAGACCCAGTACTTC.

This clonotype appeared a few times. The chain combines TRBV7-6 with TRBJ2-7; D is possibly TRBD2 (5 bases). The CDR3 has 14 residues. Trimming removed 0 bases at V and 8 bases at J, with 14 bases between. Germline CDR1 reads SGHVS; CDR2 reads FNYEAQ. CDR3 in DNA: TGTGCCAGCAGCTTAGCACAAGAGACTACGAAGCAGTACTTC. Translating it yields CASSLAQETTKQYF.

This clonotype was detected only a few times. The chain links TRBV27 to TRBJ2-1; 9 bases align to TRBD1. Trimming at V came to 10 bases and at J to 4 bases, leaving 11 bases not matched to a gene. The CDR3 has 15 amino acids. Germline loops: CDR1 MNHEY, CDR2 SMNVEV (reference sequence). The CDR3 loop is CATRRDRDVYNEQFF. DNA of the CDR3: TGTGCCACCAGGAGGGACAGGGACGTGTACAATGAGCAGTTCTTC.

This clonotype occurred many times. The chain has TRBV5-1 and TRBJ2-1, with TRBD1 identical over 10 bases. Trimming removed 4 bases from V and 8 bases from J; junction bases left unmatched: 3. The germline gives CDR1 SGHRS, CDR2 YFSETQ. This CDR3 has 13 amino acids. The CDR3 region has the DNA TGCGCCAGCAGCAGACAGGGGGCAGATGAGCAGTTCTTC. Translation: CASSRQGADEQFF.

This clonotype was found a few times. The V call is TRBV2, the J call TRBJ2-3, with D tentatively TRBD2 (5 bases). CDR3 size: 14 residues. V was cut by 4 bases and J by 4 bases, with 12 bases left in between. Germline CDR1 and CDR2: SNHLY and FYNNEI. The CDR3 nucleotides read TGTGCCAGCAGTGTTAGCGTGGCATCAGATACGCAGTATTTT. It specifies CASSVSVASDTQYF.

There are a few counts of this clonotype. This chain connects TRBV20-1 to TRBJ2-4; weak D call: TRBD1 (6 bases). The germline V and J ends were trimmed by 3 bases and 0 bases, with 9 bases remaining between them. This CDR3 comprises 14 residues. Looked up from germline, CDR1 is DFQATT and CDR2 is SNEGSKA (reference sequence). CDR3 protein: CSASLGGAKNIQYF. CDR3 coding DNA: TGCAGTGCTAGTCTAGGGGGAGCCAAAAACATTCAGTACTTC.

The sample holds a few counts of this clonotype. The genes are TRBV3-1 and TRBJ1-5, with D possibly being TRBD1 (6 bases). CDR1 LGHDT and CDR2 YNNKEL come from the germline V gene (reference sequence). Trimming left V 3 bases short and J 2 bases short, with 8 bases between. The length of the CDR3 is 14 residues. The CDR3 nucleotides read TGTGCCAGCAGCCATTCAGGGGGCAATCAGCCCCAGCATTTT. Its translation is CASSHSGGNQPQHF.

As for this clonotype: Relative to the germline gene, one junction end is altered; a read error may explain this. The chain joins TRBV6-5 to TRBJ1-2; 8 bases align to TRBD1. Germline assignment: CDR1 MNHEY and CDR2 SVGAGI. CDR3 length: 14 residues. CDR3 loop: CASSDSRTGHGYTF. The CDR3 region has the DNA TGTGCCAGCAGTGACTCCCGGACAGGGCATGGCTACACCTTC.

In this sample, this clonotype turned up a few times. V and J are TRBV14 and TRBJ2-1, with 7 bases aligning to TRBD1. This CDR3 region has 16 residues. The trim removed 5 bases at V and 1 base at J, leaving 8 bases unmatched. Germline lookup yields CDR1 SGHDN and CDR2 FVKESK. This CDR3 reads CASSKLPGQSYNEQFF. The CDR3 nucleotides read TGTGCCAGCAGCAAATTACCGGGACAGTCCTACAATGAGCAGTTCTTC.

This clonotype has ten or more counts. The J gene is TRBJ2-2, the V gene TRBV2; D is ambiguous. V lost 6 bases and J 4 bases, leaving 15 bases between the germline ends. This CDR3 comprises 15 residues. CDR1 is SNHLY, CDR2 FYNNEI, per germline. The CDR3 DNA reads TGTGCCAGCAGATCGGCGGCCGGCGCCACCGGGGAGCTGTTTTTT. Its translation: CASRSAAGATGELFF.

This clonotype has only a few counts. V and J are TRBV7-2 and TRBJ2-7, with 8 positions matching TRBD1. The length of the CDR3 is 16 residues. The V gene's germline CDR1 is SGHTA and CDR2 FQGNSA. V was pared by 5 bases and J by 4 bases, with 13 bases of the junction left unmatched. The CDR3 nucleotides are TGTGCCAGCAGCCCCAGGTGGGGACAGGTAGGATACGAGCAGTACTTC. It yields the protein CASSPRWGQVGYEQYF. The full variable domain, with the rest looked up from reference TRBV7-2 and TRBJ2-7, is GAGVSQSPSNKVTEKGKDVELRCDPISGHTALYWYRQSLGQGLEFLIYFQGNSAPDKSGLPSDRFSAERTGGSVSTLTIQRTQQEDSAVYLCASSPRWGQVGYEQYFGPGTRLTVT.